One and the same sample provided the 10 T cell receptor beta chains below, sequenced in a study of T cell repertoires in cytomegalovirus infection. One entry per CDR3 protein, called by TCRdb with MiXCR from the reads. Of 200,000 or so distinct CDR3 sequences listed, 30% to 45% are singletons. These receptors' antigens are unknown. The source material was CD8+ T cells from cultured PBMCs, sampled from culture after CMV antigen stimulation. The receptor set was obtained from a human donor in good health (CMV status not recorded). Some clones in this sample may be carry-over from other donors' samples.

The J gene is TRBJ2-5, the V gene TRBV7-9; the match to TRBD2 covers 9 bases. There are 18 residues in the CDR3. The ends lost 1 base at V and 5 bases at J; junction bases unmatched: 14. CDR1 and CDR2 (germline): SEHNR, FQNEAQ (reference sequence). The CDR3 DNA sequence: TGTGCCAGCAGCTTAGGGCAATGGGATAGCGGGAGAGCCGAGACCCAGTACTTC. Translating gives CASSLGQWDSGRAETQYF.

The chain is built from TRBV2 and TRBJ2-3; 10 bases align to TRBD1. Germline CDR1 reads SNHLY; CDR2 reads FYNNEI. This CDR3 contains 16 residues. J gave up 6 bases and V 5 bases, and 11 bases lay outside the gene matches. CDR3 coding DNA: TGTGCCAGCAGTCCCTCCGGGACAGGGGCCGGGGATACGCAGTATTTT. Translating it yields CASSPSGTGAGDTQYF.

J is TRBJ1-3 and V is TRBV29-1, with unresolved D. The germline V and J ends were trimmed by 4 bases and 0 bases, with 10 bases remaining between them. This CDR3 spans 14 amino acids. The V gene's germline CDR1 is SQVTM and CDR2 ANQGSEA. The CDR3 spells CSVGGPGSGNTIYF. Written as DNA, the CDR3 is TGCAGCGTTGGAGGCCCGGGCTCTGGAAACACCATATATTTT.

This chain joins TRBV7-6 and TRBJ1-5, with 9 bases fitting TRBD1. Germline V gene data show CDR1 as SGHVS and CDR2 as FNYEAQ. The CDR3 consists of 14 residues. J gave up 5 bases and V 7 bases, and 6 bases lay outside the gene matches. In DNA, the CDR3 is TGTGCCAGCACCACGGACAGGGGCGATCAGCCCCAGCATTTT. This translates into CASTTDRGDQPQHF.

The V and J genes are TRBV19 and TRBJ1-1; 8 bases are a match to TRBD1. The CDR3 extends over 17 amino acids. CDR1 is LNHDA, CDR2 SQIVND, per germline (reference sequence). The junction had 7 bases not matched to a gene; V was cut back by 1 base and J by 0 bases. The CDR3 region has the DNA TGTGCCAGTAGTATAGGGGGGACAGGAGCATTGAACACTGAAGCTTTCTTT. It encodes CASSIGGTGALNTEAFF. Filled out from reference TRBV19 and TRBJ1-1, the complete variable domain reads DGGITQSPKYLFRKEGQNVTLSCEQNLNHDAMYWYRQDPGQGLRLIYYSQIVNDFQKGDIAEGYSVSREKKESFPLTVTSAQKNPTAFYLCASSIGGTGALNTEAFFGQGTRLTVV.

This clonotype has just a few counts. The gene calls are TRBV11-1 and TRBJ1-1; no reliable D call. The CDR3 covers 16 residues. CDR1 is SGHAT and CDR2 is FQDESV in the germline V gene (reference sequence). V lost 4 bases to trimming and J lost 1 base, with 16 bases between them. In nucleotides, the CDR3 is TGTGCCAGCAGCTCTGCACGGGGTCGAAAGAACACTGAAGCTTTCTTT. As protein: CASSSARGRKNTEAFF.

The rearrangement uses TRBV7-2 and TRBJ2-5; TRBD2 matches 7 bases. Trimming cost V 5 bases and J 5 bases; bases outside gene matches: 2. The CDR3 totals 12 residues. CDR1 is SGHTA, CDR2 FQGNSA, per germline. CDR3 in amino acids: CASSTREETQYF. The DNA of the CDR3 is TGTGCCAGCAGCACGCGGGAGGAGACCCAGTACTTC.

The chain has TRBV29-1 and TRBJ1-3; D is unclear. Trimming stripped 6 bases from V and 2 bases from J, with 14 bases between. CDR3 length: 14 residues. CDR1 and CDR2 from the germline V gene are SQVTM and ANQGSEA. Here the CDR3 reads CSVLGPGAGNTIYF. The CDR3 DNA is TGCAGCGTGTTGGGCCCCGGGGCTGGAAACACCATATATTTT.

The V and J genes are TRBV19 and TRBJ2-1; D remains ambiguous. Trimming removed 3 bases from V and 7 bases from J, with 10 bases in between. This CDR3 is built from 13 residues. Germline CDR1 and CDR2: LNHDA and SQIVND (reference sequence). For the CDR3, the DNA is TGTGCCAGTAGTATCTGGACGGATAATGAGCAGTTCTTC. It encodes CASSIWTDNEQFF.

The chain uses TRBV19 and TRBJ1-1; D is unresolved. Germline CDR1 LNHDA, CDR2 SQIVND (reference sequence). V was clipped by 5 bases and J by 0 bases, with 7 bases between them. The CDR3 spans 13 residues. Here the CDR3 reads CASSEVMNTEAFF. The DNA of the CDR3 is TGTGCCAGTAGTGAGGTGATGAACACTGAAGCTTTCTTT.